This TCR beta chain was profiled in a study of T-cell memory formation after mild COVID-19. V was shortened by 1 base and J by 11 bases, with 9 bases between the two germline ends. The CDR3 runs to 12 residues. Germline CDR1 SEHNR, CDR2 FQNEAQ (reference sequence). This clonotype was counted between two and nine times. TCRdb independently ran MiXCR on the 5' RACE reads; one entry per CDR3 protein. Among about 600,000 distinct CDR3 sequences listed, roughly 22% were seen once. This receptor was taken from an adult woman who had mild COVID-19 (a few samples of this study predate the infection). Cell type and time point are not known. The chain carries TRBV7-9 and TRBJ2-4; the D is unclear. The source material was PBMCs or a T cell subset sorted from them (not recorded which). In DNA, the CDR3 is TGTGCCAGCAGCTTAGTTTCAGACGTTCAGTACTTC. This sequence encodes CASSLVSDVQYF. The full variable domain, with the rest looked up from reference TRBV7-9 and TRBJ2-4, is DTGVSQNPRHKITKRGQNVTFRCDPISEHNRLYWYRQTLGQGPEFLTYFQNEAQLEKSRLLSDRFSAERPKGSFSTLEIQRTEQGDSAMYLCASSLVSDVQYFGAGTRLSVL.